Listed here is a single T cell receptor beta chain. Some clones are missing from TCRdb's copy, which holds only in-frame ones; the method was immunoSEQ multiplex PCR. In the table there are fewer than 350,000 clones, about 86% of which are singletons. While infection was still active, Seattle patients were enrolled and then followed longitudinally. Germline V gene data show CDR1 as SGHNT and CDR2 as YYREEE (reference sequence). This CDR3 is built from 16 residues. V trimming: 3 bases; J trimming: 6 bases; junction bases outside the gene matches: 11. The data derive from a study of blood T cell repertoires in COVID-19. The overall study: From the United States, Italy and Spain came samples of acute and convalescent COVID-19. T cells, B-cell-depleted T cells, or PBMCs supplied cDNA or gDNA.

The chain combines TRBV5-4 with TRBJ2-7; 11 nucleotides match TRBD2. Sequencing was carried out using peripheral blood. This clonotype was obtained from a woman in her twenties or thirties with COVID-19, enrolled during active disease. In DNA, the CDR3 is TGTGCCAGCAGCTCCTCCCTTAGCGGGGGGGACGGCGAGCAGTACTTC. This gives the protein CASSSSLSGGDGEQYF.